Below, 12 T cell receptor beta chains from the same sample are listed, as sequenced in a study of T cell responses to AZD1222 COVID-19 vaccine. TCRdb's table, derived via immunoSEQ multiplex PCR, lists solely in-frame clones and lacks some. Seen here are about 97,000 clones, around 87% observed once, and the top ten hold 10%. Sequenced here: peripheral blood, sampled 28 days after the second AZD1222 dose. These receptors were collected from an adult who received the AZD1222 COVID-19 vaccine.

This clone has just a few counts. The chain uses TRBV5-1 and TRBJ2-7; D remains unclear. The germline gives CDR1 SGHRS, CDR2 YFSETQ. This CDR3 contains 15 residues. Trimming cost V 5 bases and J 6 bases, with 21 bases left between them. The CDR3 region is CASRVALGLLGEQYF. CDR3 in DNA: TGCGCCAGCAGGGTAGCTTTGGGCTTACTCGGCGAGCAGTACTTC.

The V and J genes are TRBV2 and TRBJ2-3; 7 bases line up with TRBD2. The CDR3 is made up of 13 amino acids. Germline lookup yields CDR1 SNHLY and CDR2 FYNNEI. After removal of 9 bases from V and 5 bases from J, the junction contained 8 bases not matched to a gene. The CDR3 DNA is TGTGCCAGTGGGGGGGTGGACGGAGATACGCAGTATTTT. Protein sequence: CASGGVDGDTQYF.

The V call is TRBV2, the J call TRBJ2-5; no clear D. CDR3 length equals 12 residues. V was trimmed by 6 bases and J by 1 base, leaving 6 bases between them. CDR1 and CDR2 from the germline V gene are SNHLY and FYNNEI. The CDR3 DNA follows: TGTGCCAGCAGGGATGGCCAAGAGACCCAGTACTTC. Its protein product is CASRDGQETQYF.

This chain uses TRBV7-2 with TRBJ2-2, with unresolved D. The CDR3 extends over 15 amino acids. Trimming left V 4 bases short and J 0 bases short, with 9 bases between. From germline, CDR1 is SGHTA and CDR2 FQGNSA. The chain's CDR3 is CASSSGAPNTGELFF. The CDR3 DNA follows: TGTGCCAGCAGCTCAGGAGCTCCGAACACCGGGGAGCTGTTTTTT.

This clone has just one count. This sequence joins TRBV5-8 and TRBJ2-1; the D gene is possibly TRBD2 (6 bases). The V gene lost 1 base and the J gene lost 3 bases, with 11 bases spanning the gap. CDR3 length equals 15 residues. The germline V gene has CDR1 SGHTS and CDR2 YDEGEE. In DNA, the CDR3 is TGTGCCAGCAGCTTGAGGGGAGGAGTCTACAATGAGCAGTTCTTC. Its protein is CASSLRGGVYNEQFF. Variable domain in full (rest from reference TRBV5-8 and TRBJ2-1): EAGVTQSPTHLIKTRGQQATLRCSPISGHTSVYWYQQALGLGLQFLLWYDEGEERNRGNFPPRFSGRQFPNYSSELNVNALELEDSALYLCASSLRGGVYNEQFFGPGTRLTVL.

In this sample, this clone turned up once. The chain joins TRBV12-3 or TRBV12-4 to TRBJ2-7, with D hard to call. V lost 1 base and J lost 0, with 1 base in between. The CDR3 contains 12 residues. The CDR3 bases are TGTGCCAGCAGTTTAGGCTCCTACGAGCAGTACTTC. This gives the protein CASSLGSYEQYF.

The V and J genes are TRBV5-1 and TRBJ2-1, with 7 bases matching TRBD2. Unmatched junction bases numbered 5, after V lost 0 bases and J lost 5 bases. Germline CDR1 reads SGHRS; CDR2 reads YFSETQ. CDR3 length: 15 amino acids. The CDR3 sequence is CASSLVGLGDNEQFF. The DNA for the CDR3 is TGCGCCAGCAGCTTGGTCGGACTAGGGGACAATGAGCAGTTCTTC.

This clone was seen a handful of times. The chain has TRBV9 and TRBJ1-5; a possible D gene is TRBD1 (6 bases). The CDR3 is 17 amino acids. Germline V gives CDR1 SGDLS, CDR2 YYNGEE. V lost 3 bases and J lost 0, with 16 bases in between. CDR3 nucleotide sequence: TGTGCCAGCAGCGGCCACGACAGGAGCTATAGCAATCAGCCCCAGCATTTT. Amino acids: CASSGHDRSYSNQPQHF.

CDR3 nucleotides: TGTGCCAGCAGCGTAGAAGGGGCCAGTACGAATGAGCAGTTCTTC. Its translation is CASSVEGASTNEQFF. The V call is TRBV9, the J call TRBJ2-1; possible D gene TRBD1, 5 bases. This CDR3 has 15 residues. Per the germline V gene, CDR1 is SGDLS and CDR2 is YYNGEE. With 0 bases removed from V and 7 bases from J, the gap between germline ends came to 14 bases.

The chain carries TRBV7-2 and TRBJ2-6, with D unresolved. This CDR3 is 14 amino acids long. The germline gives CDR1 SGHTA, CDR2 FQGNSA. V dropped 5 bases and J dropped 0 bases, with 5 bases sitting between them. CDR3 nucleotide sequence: TGTGCCAGCAGCCCGGCCTCTGGGGCCAACGTCCTGACTTTC. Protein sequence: CASSPASGANVLTF.

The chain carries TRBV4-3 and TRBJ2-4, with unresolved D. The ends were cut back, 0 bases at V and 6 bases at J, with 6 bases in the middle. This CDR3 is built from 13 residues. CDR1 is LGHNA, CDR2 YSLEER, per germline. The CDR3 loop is CASSQEPRNIQYF. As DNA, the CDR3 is TGCGCCAGCAGCCAAGAACCGAGAAACATTCAGTACTTC.

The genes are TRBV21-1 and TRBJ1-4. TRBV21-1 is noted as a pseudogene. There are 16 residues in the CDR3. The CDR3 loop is CASSTTETPTNEKLFF. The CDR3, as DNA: TGTGCCAGCAGCACTACCGAGACCCCAACTAATGAAAAACTGTTTTTT.